The text below deals with one T cell receptor (beta chain). The CDR3 loop spans 13 amino acids. V lost 5 bases and J 4 bases, leaving 11 bases between the germline ends. Germline CDR1 and CDR2: SGHTA and FQGNSA. The sample is drawn from a study of blood T cell repertoires in COVID-19. Turning to the study itself: Specimens from acute and convalescent COVID-19 originated in the United States, Italy and Spain.

In the original processing: How many nucleated cells were present was estimated from reference gene primer amplification. Clones were sequenced by immunoSEQ multiplex PCR, and TCRdb holds only the in-frame ones, with some missing. That table is the source of V, J and clone size, and D and trimming were worked out from the DNA. Of about 180,000 clones in the sample, around 89% were seen once. Source material: peripheral blood. The gene calls are TRBV7-2 and TRBJ1-1; TRBD1 might be the D (5 bases). The receptor was derived from a woman in her 30s with acute or convalescent COVID-19. The CDR3 loop reads CASSTQGTTEAFF. The DNA for the CDR3 is TGTGCCAGCAGCACCCAGGGTACCACTGAAGCTTTCTTT. Full variable domain (missing parts from reference TRBV7-2 and TRBJ1-1): GAGVSQSPSNKVTEKGKDVELRCDPISGHTALYWYRQSLGQGLEFLIYFQGNSAPDKSGLPSDRFSAERTGGSVSTLTIQRTQQEDSAVYLCASSTQGTTEAFFGQGTRLTVV.